This TCR beta chain was obtained from a study of beta chain features in type 1 diabetes. Details on this clone: The antigen is not known.

Sorting of CD4+ naive, central memory, regulatory and stem cell-like memory cells was performed via CD45RO/CCR7/CD25/CD127/CD95/CD27. Post-sort purity exceeded 95% for all sorted populations. General study points: When Type 1 diabetes patients were examined, their TCRB CDR3s proved moderately but significantly shorter in all four CD4+ subsets.

This CDR3 comprises 15 residues. The germline V gene has CDR1 KGHSH and CDR2 LQKENI. V was clipped by 6 bases and J by 0 bases; unmatched bases: 4. Expressed TCRB transcripts were sequenced, since all the RNA that had been isolated was reverse transcribed. Assay used: immunoSEQ multiplex PCR; TCRdb lists only in-frame clones, some missing. The profile shows some 170,000 clones, roughly 65% of them singletons. The sequence derives from a man younger than 40 with type 1 diabetes. V usage is TRBV18 and J usage is TRBJ1-3; 8 nucleotides align to TRBD1. What was sequenced was naive CD4+ T cells from blood. This chain's CDR3 is CASSGQGTSGNTIYF. The CDR3 bases are TGTGCCAGCTCCGGACAGGGCACCTCTGGAAACACCATATATTTT.